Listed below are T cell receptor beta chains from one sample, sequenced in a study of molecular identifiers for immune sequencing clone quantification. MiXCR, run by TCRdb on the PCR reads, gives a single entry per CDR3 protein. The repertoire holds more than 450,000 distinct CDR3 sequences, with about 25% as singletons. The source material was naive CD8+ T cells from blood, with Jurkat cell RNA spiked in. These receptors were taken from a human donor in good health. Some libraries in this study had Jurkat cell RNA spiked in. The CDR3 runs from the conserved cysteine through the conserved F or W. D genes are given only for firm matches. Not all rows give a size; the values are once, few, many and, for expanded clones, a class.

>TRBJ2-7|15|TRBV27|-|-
TGTGCCAGCAGTGCGCGACTAGTACGTCTCTCCGAGCAGAACTTC
CASSARLVRLSEQNF
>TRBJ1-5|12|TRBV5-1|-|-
TGCGCCAGCTGTCCAGGTAATCAGCCCCAGCATTTT
CASCPGNQPQHF
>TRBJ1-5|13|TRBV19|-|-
TGTGCCAGTAGTATAGAGGAGAATCAGCCCCAGCATTTT
CASSIEENQPQHF
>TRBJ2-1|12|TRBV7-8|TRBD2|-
TGTGCCAGCAGCAATAGCGGGGGGGAGCAGTTCTTC
CASSNSGGEQFF
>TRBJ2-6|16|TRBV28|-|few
TGTGCCAGCAGTCGACCAGACCTGGCCGGGGCCAACGTCCTGACTTTC
CASSRPDLAGANVLTF
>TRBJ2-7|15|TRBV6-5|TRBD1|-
TGTGCCAGCAGTTACCTAGGACAGGGGTCTTACGAGCAGTACTTC
CASSYLGQGSYEQYF
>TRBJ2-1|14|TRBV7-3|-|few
TGTGCCAGCAGCTTCGGAATGGGAGGTAATGAGCAGTTCTTC
CASSFGMGGNEQFF
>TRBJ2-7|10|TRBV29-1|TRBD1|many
TGCAGCCTACAGGGGAACGAGCAGTACTTC
CSLQGNEQYF
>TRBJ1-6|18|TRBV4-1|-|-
TGCGCCAGCAGCCAAGATAGGAGGGCGAGCTTCTATAATTCACCCCTCCACTTT
CASSQDRRASFYNSPLHF
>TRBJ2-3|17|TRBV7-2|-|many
TGTGCCAGCAGCTTCCCTAACCGGGGACTCTTAATAGATACGCAGTATTTT
CASSFPNRGLLIDTQYF
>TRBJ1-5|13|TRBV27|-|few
TGTGCCAGCAGTGACACCAGCAATCAGCCCCAGCATTTT
CASSDTSNQPQHF